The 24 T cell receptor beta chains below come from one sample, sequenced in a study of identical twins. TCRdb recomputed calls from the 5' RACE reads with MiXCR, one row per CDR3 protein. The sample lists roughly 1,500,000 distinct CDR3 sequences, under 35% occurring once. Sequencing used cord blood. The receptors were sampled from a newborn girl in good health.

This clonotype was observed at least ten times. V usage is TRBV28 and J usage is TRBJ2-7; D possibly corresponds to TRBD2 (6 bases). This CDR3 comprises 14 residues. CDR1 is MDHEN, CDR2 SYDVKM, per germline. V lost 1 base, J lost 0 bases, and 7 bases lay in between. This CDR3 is CASSLSGVSYEQYF. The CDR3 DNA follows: TGTGCCAGCAGTTTATCGGGGGTCTCCTACGAGCAGTACTTC.

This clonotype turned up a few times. Written as DNA, the CDR3 is TGTGCCACACGCCGAGGGGTTTATAGCAATCAGCCCCAGCATTTT. Its translation: CATRRGVYSNQPQHF. V gene TRBV6-2 or TRBV6-3 combines with J gene TRBJ1-5; D perhaps matches TRBD1 (5 bases). Trimming took off 10 bases at V and 0 bases at J, with 16 bases between the two ends. The CDR3 is 15 amino acids. Germline V gives CDR1 MNHEY, CDR2 SVGEGT.

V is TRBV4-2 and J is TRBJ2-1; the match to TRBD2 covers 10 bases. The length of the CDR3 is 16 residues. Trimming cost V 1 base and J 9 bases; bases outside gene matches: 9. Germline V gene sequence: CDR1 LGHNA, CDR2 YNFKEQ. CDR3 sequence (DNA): TGTGCCAGCAGCCAAGGTGCTAGCGGGAGTGTACGTGAGCAGTTCTTC. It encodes CASSQGASGSVREQFF.

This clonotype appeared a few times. DNA for the CDR3: TGCAGTGCTAGAGTGGCAGGGGATGGCTACACCTTC. Translating gives CSARVAGDGYTF. J is TRBJ1-2 and V is TRBV20-1; a possible D gene is TRBD1 (6 bases). This CDR3 spans 12 amino acids. Germline V lookup: CDR1 DFQATT, CDR2 SNEGSKA (reference sequence). Trimming removed 1 base at V and 6 bases at J, with 9 bases between.

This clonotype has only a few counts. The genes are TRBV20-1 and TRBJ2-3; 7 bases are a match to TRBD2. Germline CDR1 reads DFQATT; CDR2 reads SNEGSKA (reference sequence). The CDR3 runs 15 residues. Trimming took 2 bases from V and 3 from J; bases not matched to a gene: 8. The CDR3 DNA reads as TGCAGTGCTAGATCCCCTAGCGGTGGAACAGATACGCAGTATTTT. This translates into CSARSPSGGTDTQYF.

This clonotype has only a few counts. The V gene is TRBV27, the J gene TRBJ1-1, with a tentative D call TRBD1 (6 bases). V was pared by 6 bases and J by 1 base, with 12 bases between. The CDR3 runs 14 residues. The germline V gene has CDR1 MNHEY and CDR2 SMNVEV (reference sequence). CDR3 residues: CASSTSRGNTEAFF. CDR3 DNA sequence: TGTGCCAGCAGCACCTCCAGGGGGAACACTGAAGCTTTCTTT.

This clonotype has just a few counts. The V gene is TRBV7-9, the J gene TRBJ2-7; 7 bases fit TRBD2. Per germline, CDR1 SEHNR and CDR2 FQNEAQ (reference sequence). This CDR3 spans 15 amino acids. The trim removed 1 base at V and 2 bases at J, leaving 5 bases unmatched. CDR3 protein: CASSLESGAPYEQYF. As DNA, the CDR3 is TGTGCCAGCAGCTTAGAAAGCGGGGCCCCCTACGAGCAGTACTTC. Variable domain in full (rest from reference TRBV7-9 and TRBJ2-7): DTGVSQNPRHKITKRGQNVTFRCDPISEHNRLYWYRQTLGQGPEFLTYFQNEAQLEKSRLLSDRFSAERPKGSFSTLEIQRTEQGDSAMYLCASSLESGAPYEQYFGPGTRLTVT.

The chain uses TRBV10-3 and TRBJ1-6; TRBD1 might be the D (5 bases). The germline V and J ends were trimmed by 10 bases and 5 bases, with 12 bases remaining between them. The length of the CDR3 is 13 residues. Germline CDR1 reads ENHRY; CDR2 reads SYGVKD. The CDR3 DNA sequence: TGTGCCACCGGGGGGGACCATAATTCACCCCTCCACTTT. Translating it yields CATGGDHNSPLHF.

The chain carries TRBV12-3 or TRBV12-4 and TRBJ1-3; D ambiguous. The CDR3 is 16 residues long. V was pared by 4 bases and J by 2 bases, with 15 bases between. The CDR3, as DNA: TGTGCCAGCAGTTCCTCACCCCTATCGGCTGGAAACACCATATATTTT. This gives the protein CASSSSPLSAGNTIYF.

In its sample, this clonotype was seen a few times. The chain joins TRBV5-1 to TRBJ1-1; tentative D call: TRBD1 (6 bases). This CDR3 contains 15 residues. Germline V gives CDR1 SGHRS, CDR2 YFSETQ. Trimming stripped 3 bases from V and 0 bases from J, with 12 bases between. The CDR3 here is CASSSQNRVNTEAFF. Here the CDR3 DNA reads TGCGCCAGCAGCTCGCAAAACAGGGTGAACACTGAAGCTTTCTTT.

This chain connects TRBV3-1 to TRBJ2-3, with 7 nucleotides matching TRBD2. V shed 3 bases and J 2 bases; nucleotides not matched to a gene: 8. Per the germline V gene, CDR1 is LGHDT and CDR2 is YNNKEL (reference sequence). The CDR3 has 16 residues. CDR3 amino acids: CASSQNGGTITDTQYF. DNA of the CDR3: TGTGCCAGCAGCCAGAACGGGGGGACGATCACAGATACGCAGTATTTT.

This CDR3 is CASSGIEGRYPYEQYF. CDR3 coding DNA: TGTGCCAGCAGCGGTATAGAGGGACGGTACCCCTACGAGCAGTACTTC. This rearrangement joins TRBV11-2 to TRBJ2-7, with D perhaps matching TRBD1 or TRBD2 (5 bases each). V was shortened by 5 bases and J by 2 bases, with 19 bases between the two germline ends. The CDR3 covers 16 residues. Germline V CDR1 and CDR2: SGHAT, FQNNGV.

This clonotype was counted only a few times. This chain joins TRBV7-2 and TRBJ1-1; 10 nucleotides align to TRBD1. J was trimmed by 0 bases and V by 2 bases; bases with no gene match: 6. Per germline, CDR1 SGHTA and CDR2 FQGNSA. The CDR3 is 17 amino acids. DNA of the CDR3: TGTGCCAGCAGCTTATGGGAGACAGGGGGCATGAACACTGAAGCTTTCTTT. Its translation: CASSLWETGGMNTEAFF.

The CDR3 coding sequence is TGCAGTGCTGACCGGGACAGGGGAGGTCAGCCCCAGCATTTT. It is translated as CSADRDRGGQPQHF. This chain joins TRBV20-1 and TRBJ1-5, with 10 positions matching TRBD1. J gave up 6 bases and V 5 bases, and 7 bases lay outside the gene matches. CDR1 and CDR2 (germline): DFQATT, SNEGSKA (reference sequence). CDR3 length equals 14 residues.

The CDR3 loop reads CSAASGTGSYEQYF. Here the CDR3 DNA reads TGCAGTGCTGCTTCCGGGACAGGGTCCTACGAGCAGTACTTC. V is TRBV20-1 and J is TRBJ2-7; 9 nucleotides agree with TRBD1. The V gene's germline CDR1 is DFQATT and CDR2 SNEGSKA (reference sequence). The length of the CDR3 is 14 residues. V lost 5 bases to trimming and J lost 1 base; unmatched junction nucleotides: 6.

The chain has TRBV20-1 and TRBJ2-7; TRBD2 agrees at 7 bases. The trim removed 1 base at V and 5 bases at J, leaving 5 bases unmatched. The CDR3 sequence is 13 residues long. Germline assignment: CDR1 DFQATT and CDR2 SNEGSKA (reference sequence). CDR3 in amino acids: CSARVAGGHEQYF. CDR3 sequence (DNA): TGCAGTGCTAGAGTAGCGGGTGGGCACGAGCAGTACTTC.

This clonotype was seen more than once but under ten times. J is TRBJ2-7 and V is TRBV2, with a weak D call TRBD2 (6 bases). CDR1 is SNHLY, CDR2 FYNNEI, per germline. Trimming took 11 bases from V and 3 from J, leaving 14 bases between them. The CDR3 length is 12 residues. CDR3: CAGSGLNYEQYF. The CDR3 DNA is TGTGCCGGGTCGGGACTCAACTACGAGCAGTACTTC.

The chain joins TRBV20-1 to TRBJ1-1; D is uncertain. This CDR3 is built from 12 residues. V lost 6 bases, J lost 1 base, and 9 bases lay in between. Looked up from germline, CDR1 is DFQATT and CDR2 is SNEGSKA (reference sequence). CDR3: CSALFWNTEAFF. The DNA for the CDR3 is TGCAGTGCCCTCTTTTGGAACACTGAAGCTTTCTTT.

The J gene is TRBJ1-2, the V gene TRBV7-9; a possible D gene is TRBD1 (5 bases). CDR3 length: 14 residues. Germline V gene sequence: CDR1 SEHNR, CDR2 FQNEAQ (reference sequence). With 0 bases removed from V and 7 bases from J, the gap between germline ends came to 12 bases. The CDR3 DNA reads TGTGCCAGCAGCTTAGCGGCGCTCGGGGGTGGCTACACCTTC. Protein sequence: CASSLAALGGGYTF.

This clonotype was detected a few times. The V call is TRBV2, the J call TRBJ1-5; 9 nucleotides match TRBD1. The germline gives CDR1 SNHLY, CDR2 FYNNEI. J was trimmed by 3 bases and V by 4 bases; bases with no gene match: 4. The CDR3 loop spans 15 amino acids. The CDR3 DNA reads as TGTGCCAGCAGTGGAGGACAGGGGAACAATCAGCCCCAGCATTTT. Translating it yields CASSGGQGNNQPQHF.

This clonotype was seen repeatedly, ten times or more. The CDR3 nucleotides read TGTGCCAGCAGTGAACAGGCCCTTACCTACGAGCAGTACTTC. Residues: CASSEQALTYEQYF. The chain uses TRBV28 and TRBJ2-7, with a weak D call TRBD1 (5 bases). V was cut by 5 bases and J by 2 bases, with 13 bases left in between. The CDR3 runs to 14 residues. Per the germline V gene, CDR1 is MDHEN and CDR2 is SYDVKM.

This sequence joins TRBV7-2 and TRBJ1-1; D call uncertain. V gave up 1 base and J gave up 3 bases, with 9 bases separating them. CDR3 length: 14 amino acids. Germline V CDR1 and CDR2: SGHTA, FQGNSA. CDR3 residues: CASSLGVADTEAFF. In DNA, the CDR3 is TGTGCCAGCAGCTTAGGCGTCGCGGACACTGAAGCTTTCTTT.

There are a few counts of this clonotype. The DNA for the CDR3 is TGCAGCGTTGAAGAACCGGGGGGTTTCTACAATGAGCAGTACTTC. Translation: CSVEEPGGFYNEQYF. V gene TRBV29-1 combines with J gene TRBJ2-1, with 7 bases identical to TRBD2. The DNA end favors TRBJ2-7, so the J call may be wrong. This CDR3 spans 15 amino acids. Germline CDR1 is SQVTM and CDR2 is ANQGSEA.

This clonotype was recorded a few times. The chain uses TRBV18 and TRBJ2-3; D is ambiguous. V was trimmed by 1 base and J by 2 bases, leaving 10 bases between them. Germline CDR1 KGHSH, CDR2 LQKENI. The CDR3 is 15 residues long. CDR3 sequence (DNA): TGTGCCAGCTCACCACTTCGAGCAGTCACAGATACGCAGTATTTT. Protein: CASSPLRAVTDTQYF.